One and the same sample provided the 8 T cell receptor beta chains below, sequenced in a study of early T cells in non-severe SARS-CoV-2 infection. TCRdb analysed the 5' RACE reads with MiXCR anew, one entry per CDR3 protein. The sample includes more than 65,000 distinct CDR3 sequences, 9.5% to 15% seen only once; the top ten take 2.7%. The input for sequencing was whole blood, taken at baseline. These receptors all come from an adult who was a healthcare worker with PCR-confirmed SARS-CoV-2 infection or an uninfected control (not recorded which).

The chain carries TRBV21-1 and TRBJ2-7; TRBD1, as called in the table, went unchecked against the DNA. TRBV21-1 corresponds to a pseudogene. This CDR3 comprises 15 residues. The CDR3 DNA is TGTGCCAGCAGCAAAGCCAGCACAGGGGGTGTCGAGCAGTACTTC. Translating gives CASSKASTGGVEQYF.

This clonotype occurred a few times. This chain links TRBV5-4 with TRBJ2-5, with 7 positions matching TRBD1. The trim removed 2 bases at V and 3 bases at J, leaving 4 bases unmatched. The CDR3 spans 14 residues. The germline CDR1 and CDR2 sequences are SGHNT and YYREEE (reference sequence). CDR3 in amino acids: CASSLGQVKETQYF. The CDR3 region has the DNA TGTGCCAGCAGCTTAGGACAGGTCAAAGAGACCCAGTACTTC. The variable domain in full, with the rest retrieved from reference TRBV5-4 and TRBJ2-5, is ETGVTQSPTHLIKTRGQQVTLRCSSQSGHNTVSWYQQALGQGPQFIFQYYREEENGRGNFPPRFSGLQFPNYSSELNVNALELDDSALYLCASSLGQVKETQYFGPGTRLLVL.

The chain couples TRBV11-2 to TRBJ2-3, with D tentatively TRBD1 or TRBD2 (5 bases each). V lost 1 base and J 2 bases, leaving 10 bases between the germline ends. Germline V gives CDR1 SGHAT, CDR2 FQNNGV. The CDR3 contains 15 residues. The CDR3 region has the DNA TGTGCCAGCAGCTTAGGGGGGAAAAACACAGATACGCAGTATTTT. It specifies CASSLGGKNTDTQYF.

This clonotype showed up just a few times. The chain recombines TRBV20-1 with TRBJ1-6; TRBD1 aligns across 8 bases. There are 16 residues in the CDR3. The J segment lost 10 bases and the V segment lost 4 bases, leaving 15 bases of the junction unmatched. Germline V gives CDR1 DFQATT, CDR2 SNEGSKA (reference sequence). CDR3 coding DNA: TGCAGTGCTAAGCCAGGGGGCGCCCCGCGTAACTCACCCCTCCACTTT. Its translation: CSAKPGGAPRNSPLHF.

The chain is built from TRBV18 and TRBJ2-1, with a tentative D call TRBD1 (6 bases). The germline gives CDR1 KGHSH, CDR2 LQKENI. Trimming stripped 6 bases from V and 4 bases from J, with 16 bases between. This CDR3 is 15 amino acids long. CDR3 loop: CASSLQGYGYNEQFF. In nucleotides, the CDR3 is TGTGCCAGCTCGCTACAGGGCTATGGTTACAATGAGCAGTTCTTC.

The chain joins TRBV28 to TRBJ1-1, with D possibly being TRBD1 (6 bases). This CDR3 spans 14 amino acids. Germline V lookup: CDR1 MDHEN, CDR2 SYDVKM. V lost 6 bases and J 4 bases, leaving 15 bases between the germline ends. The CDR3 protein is CASRWEQGPTEAFF. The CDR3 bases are TGTGCCAGCAGATGGGAACAGGGCCCCACTGAAGCTTTCTTT.

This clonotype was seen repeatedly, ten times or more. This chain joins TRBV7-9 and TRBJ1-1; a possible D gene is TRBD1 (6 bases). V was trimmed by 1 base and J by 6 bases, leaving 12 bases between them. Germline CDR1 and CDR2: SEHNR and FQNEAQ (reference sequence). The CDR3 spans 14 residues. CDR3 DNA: TGTGCCAGCAGCTTAGTGTCAGGGGTTTCTGAAGCTTTCTTT. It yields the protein CASSLVSGVSEAFF. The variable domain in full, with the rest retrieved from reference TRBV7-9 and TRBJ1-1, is DTGVSQNPRHKITKRGQNVTFRCDPISEHNRLYWYRQTLGQGPEFLTYFQNEAQLEKSRLLSDRFSAERPKGSFSTLEIQRTEQGDSAMYLCASSLVSGVSEAFFGQGTRLTVV.

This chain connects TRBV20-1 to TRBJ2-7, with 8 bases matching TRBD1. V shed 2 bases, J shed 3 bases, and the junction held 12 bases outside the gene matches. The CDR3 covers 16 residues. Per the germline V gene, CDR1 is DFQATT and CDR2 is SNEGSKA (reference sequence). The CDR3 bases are TGCAGTGCTAGAACCCAGGGGGCGCGGTCAAGCTACGAGCAGTACTTC. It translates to CSARTQGARSSYEQYF.